The source of this T cell receptor beta chain is a study of shared clonotypes between healthy human individuals. The CDR3 is made up of 9 amino acids. Looked up from germline, CDR1 is DFQATT and CDR2 is SNEGSKA (reference sequence). Samples underwent the assay at deep level. Sequencing was performed with immunoSEQ multiplex PCR; in TCRdb, only in-frame clones are kept and a portion is missing. The sample shows more than 400,000 clones, 70% to 85% of them seen only once. This clone has more than one count but fewer than ten. A junction end diverges from the germline sequence, so it may reflect a read error.

This chain uses TRBV20-1 with TRBJ1-1; D is undetermined. Sequences were obtained from PBMCs. This receptor was obtained from a woman aged 40 to 55 in good health. Some clones in this sample may be carry-over from other donors' samples. DNA for the CDR3: TGCAGGGCTACCATGTATGCTTTCTTT. Protein: CRATMYAFF.